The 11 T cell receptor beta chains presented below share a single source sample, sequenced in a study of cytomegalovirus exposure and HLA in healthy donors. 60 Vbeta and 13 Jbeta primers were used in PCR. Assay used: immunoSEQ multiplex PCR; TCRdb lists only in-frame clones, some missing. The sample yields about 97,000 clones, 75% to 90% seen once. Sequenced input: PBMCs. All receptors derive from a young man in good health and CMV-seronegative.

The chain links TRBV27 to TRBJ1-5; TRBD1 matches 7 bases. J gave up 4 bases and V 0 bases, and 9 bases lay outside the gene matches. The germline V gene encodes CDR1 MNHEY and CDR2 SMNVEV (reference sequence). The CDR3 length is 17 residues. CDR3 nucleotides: TGTGCCAGCAGTTTATCGGGGGACAGTATGAGGAATCAGCCCCAGCATTTT. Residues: CASSLSGDSMRNQPQHF.

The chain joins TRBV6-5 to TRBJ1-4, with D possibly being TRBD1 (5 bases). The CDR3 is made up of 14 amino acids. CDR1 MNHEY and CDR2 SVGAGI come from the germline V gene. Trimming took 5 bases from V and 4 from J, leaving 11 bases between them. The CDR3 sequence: CASSPTVDNEKLFF. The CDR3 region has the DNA TGTGCCAGCAGTCCGACAGTGGATAATGAAAAACTGTTTTTT.

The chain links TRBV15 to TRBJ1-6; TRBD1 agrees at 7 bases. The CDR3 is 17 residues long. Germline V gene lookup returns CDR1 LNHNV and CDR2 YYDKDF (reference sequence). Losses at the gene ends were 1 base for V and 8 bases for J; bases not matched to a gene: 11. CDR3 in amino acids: CATSRAGTENRDSPLHF. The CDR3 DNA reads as TGTGCCACCAGCAGAGCCGGGACAGAAAATAGGGATTCACCCCTCCACTTT.

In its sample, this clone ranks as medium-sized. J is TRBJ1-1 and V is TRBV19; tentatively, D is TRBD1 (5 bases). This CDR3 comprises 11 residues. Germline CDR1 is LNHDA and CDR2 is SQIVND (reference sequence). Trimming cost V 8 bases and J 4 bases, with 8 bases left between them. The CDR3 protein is CASGGATEAFF. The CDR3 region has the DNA TGTGCCAGTGGAGGGGCCACTGAAGCTTTCTTT.

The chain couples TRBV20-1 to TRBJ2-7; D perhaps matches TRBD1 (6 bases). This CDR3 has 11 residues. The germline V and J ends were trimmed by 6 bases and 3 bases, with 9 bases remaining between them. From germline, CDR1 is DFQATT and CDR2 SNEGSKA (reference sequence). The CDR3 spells CSAAQGYEQYF. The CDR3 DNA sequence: TGCAGTGCGGCACAGGGCTACGAGCAGTACTTC.

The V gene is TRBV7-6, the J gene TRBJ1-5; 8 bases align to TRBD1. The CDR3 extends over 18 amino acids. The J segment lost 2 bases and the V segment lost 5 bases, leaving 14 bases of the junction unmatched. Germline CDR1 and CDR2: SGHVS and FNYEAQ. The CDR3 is CASSDGQGIDWGNQPQHF. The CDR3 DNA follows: TGTGCCAGCAGCGACGGACAGGGAATTGACTGGGGCAATCAGCCCCAGCATTTT.

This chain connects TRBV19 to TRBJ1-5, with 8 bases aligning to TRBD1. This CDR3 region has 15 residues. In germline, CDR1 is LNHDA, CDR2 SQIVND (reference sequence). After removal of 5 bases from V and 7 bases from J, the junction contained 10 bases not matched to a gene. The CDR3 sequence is CASSPQDRANQPQHF. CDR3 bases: TGTGCCAGTAGTCCCCAGGACAGGGCGAACCAGCCCCAGCATTTT.

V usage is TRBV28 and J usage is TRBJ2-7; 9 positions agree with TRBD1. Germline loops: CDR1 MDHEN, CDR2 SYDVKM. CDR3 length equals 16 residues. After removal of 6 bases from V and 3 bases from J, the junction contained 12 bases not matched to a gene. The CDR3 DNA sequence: TGTGCCAGCAGGGGATCGGGACAGGGTACTAACTACGAGCAGTACTTC. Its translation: CASRGSGQGTNYEQYF.

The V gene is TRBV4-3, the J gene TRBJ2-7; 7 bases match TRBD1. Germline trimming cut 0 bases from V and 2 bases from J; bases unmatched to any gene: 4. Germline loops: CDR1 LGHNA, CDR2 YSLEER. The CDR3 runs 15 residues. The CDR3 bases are TGCGCCAGCAGCCAAGATCGACAGGGACCCTACGAGCAGTACTTC. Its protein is CASSQDRQGPYEQYF.

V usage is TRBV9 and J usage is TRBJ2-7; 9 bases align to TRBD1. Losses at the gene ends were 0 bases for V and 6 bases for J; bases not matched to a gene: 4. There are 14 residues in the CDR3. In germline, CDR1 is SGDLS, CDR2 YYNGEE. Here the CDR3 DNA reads TGTGCCAGCAGCGTAGGACAGGGGGGGAGCGAGCAGTACTTC. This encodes CASSVGQGGSEQYF.

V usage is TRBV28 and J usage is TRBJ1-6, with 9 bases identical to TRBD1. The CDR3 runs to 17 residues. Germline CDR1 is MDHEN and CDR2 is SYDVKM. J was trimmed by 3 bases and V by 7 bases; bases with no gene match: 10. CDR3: CASTTGGQAFYNSPLHF. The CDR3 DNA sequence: TGTGCCAGCACCACAGGGGGCCAAGCTTTCTATAATTCACCCCTCCACTTT.